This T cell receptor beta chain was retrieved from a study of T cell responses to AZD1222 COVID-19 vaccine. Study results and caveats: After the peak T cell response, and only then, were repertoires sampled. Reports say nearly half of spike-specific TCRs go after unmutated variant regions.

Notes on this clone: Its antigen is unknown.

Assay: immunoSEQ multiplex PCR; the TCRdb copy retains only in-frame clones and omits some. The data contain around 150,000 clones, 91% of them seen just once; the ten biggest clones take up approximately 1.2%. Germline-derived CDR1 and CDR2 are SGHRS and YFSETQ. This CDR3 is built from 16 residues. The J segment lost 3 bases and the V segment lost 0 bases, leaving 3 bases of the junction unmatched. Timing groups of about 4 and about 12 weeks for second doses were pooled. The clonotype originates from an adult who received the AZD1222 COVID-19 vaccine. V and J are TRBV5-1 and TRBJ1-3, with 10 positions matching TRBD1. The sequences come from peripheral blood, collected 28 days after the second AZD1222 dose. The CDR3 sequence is CASSLAGTGDGNTIYF. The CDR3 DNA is TGCGCCAGCAGCTTGGCCGGGACAGGGGATGGAAACACCATATATTTT.